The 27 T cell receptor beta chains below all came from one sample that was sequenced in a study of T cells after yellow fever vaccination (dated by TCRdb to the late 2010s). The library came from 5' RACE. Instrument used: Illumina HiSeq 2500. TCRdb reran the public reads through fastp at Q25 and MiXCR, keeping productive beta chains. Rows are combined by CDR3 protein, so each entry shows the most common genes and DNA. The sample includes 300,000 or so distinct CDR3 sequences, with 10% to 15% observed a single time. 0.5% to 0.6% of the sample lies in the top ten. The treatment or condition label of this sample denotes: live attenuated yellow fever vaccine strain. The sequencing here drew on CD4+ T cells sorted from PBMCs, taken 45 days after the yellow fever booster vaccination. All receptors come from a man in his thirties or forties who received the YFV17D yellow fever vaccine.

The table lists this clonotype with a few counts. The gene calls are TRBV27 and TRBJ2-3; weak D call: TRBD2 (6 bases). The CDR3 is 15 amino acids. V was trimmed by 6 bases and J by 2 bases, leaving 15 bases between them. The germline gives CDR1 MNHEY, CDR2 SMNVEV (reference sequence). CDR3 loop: CASSRERHTTDTQYF. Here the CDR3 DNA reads TGTGCCAGCAGCCGGGAGCGCCACACCACAGATACGCAGTATTTT.

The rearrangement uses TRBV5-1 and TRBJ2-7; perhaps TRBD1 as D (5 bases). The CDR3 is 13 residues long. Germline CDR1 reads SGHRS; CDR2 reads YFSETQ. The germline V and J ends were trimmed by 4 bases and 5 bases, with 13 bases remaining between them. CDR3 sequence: CASSPRQGNEQYF. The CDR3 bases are TGCGCCAGCAGCCCCAGGCAGGGTAACGAGCAGTACTTC.

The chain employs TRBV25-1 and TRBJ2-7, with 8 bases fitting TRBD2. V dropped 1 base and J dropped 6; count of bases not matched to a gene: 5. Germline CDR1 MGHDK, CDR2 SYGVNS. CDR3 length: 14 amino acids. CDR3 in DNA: TGTGCCAGCAGTGAATCAGCGGGAGATAGCGAGCAGTACTTC. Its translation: CASSESAGDSEQYF.

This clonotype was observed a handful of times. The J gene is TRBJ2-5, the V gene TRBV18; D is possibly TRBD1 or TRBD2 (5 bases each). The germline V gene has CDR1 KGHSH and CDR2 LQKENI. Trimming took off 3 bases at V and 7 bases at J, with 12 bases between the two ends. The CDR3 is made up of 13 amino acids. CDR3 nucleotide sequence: TGTGCCAGCTCACCGCAGGGCGAGGGGACCCAGTACTTC. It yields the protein CASSPQGEGTQYF.

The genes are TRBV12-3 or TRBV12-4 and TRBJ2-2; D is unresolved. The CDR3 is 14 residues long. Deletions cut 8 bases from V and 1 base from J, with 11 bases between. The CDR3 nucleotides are TGTGCCAGCTGGCTGCAGGTGAACACCGGGGAGCTGTTTTTT. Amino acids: CASWLQVNTGELFF.

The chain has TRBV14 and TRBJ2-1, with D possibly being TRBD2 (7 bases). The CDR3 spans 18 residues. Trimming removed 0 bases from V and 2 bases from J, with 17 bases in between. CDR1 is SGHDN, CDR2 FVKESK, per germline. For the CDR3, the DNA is TGTGCCAGCAGCCAAGAAGGTGCGGGGGCCAGTCCCTACAATGAGCAGTTCTTC. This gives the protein CASSQEGAGASPYNEQFF.

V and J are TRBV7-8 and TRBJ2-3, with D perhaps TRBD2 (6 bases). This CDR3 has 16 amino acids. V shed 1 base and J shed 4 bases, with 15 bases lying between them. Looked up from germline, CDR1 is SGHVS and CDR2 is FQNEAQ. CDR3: CASSLEGWRAADTQYF. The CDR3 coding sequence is TGTGCCAGCAGCTTAGAGGGCTGGAGGGCCGCAGATACGCAGTATTTT.

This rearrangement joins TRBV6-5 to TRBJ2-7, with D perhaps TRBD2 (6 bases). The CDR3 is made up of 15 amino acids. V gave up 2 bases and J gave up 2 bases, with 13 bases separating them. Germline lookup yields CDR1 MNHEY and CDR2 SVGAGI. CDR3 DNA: TGTGCCAGCAGTTACGAGGAGGGACCAACCTACGAGCAGTACTTC. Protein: CASSYEEGPTYEQYF.

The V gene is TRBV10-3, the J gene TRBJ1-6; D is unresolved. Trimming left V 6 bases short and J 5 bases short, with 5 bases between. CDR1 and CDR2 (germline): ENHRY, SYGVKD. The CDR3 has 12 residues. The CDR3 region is CAIRPDNSPLHF. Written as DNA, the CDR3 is TGTGCCATCAGGCCCGATAATTCACCCCTCCACTTT.

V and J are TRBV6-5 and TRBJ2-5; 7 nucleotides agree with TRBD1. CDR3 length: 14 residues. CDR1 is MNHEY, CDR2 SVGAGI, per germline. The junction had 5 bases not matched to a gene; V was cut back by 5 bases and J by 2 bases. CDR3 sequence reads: CASSTDRSQETQYF. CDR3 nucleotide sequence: TGTGCCAGCAGTACGGACAGGTCTCAAGAGACCCAGTACTTC.

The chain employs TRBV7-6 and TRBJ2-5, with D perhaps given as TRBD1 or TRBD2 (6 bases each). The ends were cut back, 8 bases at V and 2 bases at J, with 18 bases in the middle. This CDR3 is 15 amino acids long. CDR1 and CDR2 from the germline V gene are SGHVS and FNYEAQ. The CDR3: CASGTGAYIQETQYF. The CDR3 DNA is TGTGCCAGCGGTACGGGGGCCTACATTCAAGAGACCCAGTACTTC.

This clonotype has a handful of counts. CDR3 nucleotides: TGTGCCAGCAGCTCAGACAGGGCGGGAAACACTGAAGCTTTCTTT. As protein: CASSSDRAGNTEAFF. The chain combines TRBV7-9 with TRBJ1-1; 7 bases map to TRBD1. The CDR3 has 15 amino acids. CDR1 SEHNR and CDR2 FQNEAQ come from the germline V gene (reference sequence). With V trimmed by 4 bases and J by 2 bases, 7 bases remained unmatched.

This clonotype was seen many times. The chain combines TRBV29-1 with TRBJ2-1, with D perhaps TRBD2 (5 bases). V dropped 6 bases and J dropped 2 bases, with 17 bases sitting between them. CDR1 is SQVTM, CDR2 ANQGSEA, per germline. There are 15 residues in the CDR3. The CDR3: CSVRAVGSPYNEQFF. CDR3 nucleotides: TGCAGCGTCCGCGCGGTAGGGAGCCCCTACAATGAGCAGTTCTTC.

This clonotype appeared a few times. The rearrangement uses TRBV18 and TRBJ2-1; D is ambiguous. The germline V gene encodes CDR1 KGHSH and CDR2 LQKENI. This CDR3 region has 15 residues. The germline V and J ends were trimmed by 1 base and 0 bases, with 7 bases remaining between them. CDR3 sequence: CASSPQESSYNEQFF. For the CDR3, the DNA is TGTGCCAGCTCACCACAAGAGAGCTCCTACAATGAGCAGTTCTTC.

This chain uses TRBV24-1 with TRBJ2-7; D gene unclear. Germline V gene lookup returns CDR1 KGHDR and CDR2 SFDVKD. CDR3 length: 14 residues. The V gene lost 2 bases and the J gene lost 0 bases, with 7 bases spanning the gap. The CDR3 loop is CATSDSKSSYEQYF. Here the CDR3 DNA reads TGTGCCACCAGTGATTCGAAGAGCTCCTACGAGCAGTACTTC.

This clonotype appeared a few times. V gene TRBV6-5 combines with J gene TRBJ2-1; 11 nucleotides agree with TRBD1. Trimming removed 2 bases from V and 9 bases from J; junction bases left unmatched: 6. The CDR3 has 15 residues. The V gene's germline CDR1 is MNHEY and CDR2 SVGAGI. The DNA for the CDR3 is TGTGCCAGCAGTTACACTGGGACAGGGGGAAGTGAGCAGTTCTTC. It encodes CASSYTGTGGSEQFF.

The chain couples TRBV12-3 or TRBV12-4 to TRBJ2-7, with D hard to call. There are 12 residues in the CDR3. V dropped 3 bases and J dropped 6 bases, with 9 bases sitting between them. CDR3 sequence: CASSFLSSEQYF. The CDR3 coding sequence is TGTGCCAGCAGTTTCCTCTCGAGCGAGCAGTACTTC.

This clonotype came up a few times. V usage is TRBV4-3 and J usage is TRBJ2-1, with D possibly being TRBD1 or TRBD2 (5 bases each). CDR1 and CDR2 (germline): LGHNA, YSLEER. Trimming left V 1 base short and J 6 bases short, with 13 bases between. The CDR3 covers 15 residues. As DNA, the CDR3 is TGCGCCAGCAGCCAAGGGGGCTTTAGCGCCAATGAGCAGTTCTTC. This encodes CASSQGGFSANEQFF.

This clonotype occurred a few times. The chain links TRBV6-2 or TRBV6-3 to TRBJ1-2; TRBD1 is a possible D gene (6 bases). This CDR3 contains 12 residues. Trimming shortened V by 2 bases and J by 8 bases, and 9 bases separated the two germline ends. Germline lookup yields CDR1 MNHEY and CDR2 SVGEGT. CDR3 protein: CASSYLDSGYTF. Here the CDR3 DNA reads TGTGCCAGCAGTTACCTGGACAGCGGCTACACCTTC.

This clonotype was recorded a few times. The CDR3 is CASSTGRGEQYF. CDR3 nucleotides: TGTGCCAGCAGTACCGGTCGGGGCGAGCAGTACTTC. The V gene is TRBV7-9, the J gene TRBJ2-7; TRBD2 might be the D (5 bases). This CDR3 has 12 amino acids. Trimming removed 6 bases at V and 6 bases at J, with 12 bases between. Looked up from germline, CDR1 is SEHNR and CDR2 is FQNEAQ (reference sequence).

CDR3 coding DNA: TGTGCCAGCAGCCGCTTCTTCCACGAGCAGTACTTC. This sequence encodes CASSRFFHEQYF. The gene calls are TRBV12-3 or TRBV12-4 and TRBJ2-7, with D uncertain. V was shortened by 6 bases and J by 5 bases, with 11 bases between the two germline ends. The CDR3 contains 12 residues.

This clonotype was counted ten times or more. The CDR3 spells CASSYSGQGPYEQYF. As DNA, the CDR3 is TGTGCCAGCAGTTACTCGGGACAGGGCCCCTACGAGCAGTACTTC. The chain is built from TRBV6-7 and TRBJ2-7, with 9 bases fitting TRBD1. TRBV6-7 is annotated as an ORF whose role is uncertain. With V trimmed by 0 bases and J by 2 bases, 2 bases remained unmatched. The CDR3 loop spans 15 amino acids.

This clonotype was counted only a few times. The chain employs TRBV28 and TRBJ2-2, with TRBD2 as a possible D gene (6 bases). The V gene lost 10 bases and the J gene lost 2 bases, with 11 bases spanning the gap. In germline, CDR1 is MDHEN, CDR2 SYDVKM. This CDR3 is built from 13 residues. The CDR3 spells CATADYNTGELFF. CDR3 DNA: TGTGCCACCGCGGACTATAACACCGGGGAGCTGTTTTTT.

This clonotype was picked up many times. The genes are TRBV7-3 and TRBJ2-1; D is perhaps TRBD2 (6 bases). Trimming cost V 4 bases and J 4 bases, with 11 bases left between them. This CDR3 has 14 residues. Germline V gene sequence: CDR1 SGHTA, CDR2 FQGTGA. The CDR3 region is CASSSGTGYNEQFF. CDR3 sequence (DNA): TGTGCCAGCAGCTCAGGGACTGGATACAATGAGCAGTTCTTC.

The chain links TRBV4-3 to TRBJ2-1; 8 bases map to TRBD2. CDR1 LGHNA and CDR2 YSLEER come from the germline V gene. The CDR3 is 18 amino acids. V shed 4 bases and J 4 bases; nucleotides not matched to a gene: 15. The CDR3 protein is CASSPRRSGGEIYNEQFF. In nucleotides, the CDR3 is TGCGCCAGCAGCCCCCGCCGATCGGGAGGGGAGATTTACAATGAGCAGTTCTTC.

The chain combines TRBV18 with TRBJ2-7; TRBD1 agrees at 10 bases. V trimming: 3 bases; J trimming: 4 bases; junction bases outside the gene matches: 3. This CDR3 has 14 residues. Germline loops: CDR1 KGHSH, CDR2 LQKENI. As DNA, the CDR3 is TGTGCCAGCTCACCCGGGACAGGGGAATACGAGCAGTACTTC. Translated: CASSPGTGEYEQYF.

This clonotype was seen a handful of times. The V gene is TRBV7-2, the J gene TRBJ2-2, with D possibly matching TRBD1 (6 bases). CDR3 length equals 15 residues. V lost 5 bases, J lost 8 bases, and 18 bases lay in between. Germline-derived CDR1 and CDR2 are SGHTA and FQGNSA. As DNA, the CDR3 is TGTGCCAGCAGCCGACTGGCAACAGGGTCTGGGGAGCTGTTTTTT. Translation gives CASSRLATGSGELFF.